The clone carrying this TCR beta chain was counted between two and nine times. The target antigen is unknown. The sample belongs to a study of post-analysis software for immune sequencing data. Sequencing libraries made from TCR beta cDNA carried unique molecular identifiers. TCRdb itself ran the PCR reads through MiXCR, one entry per CDR3 protein. The sample has 650,000 to 900,000 distinct CDR3 sequences; roughly 46% are singletons. In germline, CDR1 is MNHEY, CDR2 SVGAGI. This CDR3 is built from 14 residues. Unmatched junction bases numbered 5, after V lost 6 bases and J lost 0 bases. General study results and limits: Among roughly five TRBV segments more frequent in patients than controls were TRBV5-6, TRBV5-1 and TRBV20-1.

This TCR was sampled from a girl aged 5-17 years with multiple sclerosis. V gene TRBV6-5 combines with J gene TRBJ2-7; TRBD2 aligns across 7 bases. The material sequenced was blood. Written as DNA, the CDR3 is TGTGCCAGCAGGGTCGGGAGGTTCTCCTACGAGCAGTACTTC. Translating gives CASRVGRFSYEQYF.